This T cell receptor (beta chain) was observed in a study of OX40 agonist ivuxolimab in advanced cancers. Study-wide context: Three patients responded partially, comprising one with hepatocellular carcinoma and two with cutaneous melanoma.

The CDR3 is 16 amino acids. Germline loops: CDR1 LNHDA, CDR2 SQIVND (reference sequence). V shed 4 bases, J shed 2 bases, and the junction held 10 bases outside the gene matches. Generated by immunoSEQ multiplex PCR, the TCRdb table keeps only in-frame clones and is missing some. The data contain around 150,000 clones, 90% of them seen just once; the ten biggest clones take up about 1%. With respect to this clone: No antigen is known for it.

The study's findings and limits: Low normalized T-cell clonal expansion also characterized some of the nonresponders.

The origin of this receptor is an adult with an advanced solid tumor such as melanoma, head and neck, liver or kidney cancer. The chain uses TRBV19 and TRBJ2-7; 8 positions agree with TRBD2. The sample was CD4+ or CD8+ T cells sorted from blood, taken in a trial of the OX40 agonist ivuxolimab. CDR3 protein: CASSSPSSGSTYEQYF. The DNA of the CDR3 is TGTGCCAGTAGTAGTCCCTCTAGCGGGTCGACCTACGAGCAGTACTTC.